Presented here are 16 T cell receptor beta chains from one specimen sequenced in a study of spatial heterogeneity in lung cancer. General observations from the study: For expanded intratumoral alpha and beta TCRs, counts tracked tumor mutation counts.

Documented time point: sample taken at primary tumor resection. Via MiXCR, TCRdb re-called the 5' RACE reads, giving one row per CDR3 protein. Of several thousand distinct CDR3 sequences listed, 7% are singletons. Their antigens are not known. This specimen consisted of lung tumor tissue, obtained at surgery. The receptors originated from a male donor with early-stage non-small cell lung cancer.

This clonotype appeared a few times. This chain links TRBV18 with TRBJ2-1; TRBD1 agrees at 9 bases. V trimming: 3 bases; J trimming: 0 bases; junction bases outside the gene matches: 3. Germline CDR1 KGHSH, CDR2 LQKENI. This CDR3 is 16 amino acids long. The CDR3 DNA is TGTGCCAGCTCACCTGGACAGGGGCCCTCCTACAATGAGCAGTTCTTC. Protein sequence: CASSPGQGPSYNEQFF.

This clonotype was seen at least ten times. The rearrangement links TRBV28 to TRBJ2-5; 7 nucleotides agree with TRBD2. There are 16 residues in the CDR3. V was clipped by 4 bases and J by 0 bases; unmatched bases: 8. The germline gives CDR1 MDHEN, CDR2 SYDVKM. CDR3 protein: CASSSGGQRNQETQYF. In DNA form, the CDR3 reads TGTGCCAGCAGTTCGGGGGGTCAGCGGAACCAAGAGACCCAGTACTTC.

This clonotype has a count of ten or more. CDR3 residues: CASSLVIGQRGTQYF. For the CDR3, the DNA is TGTGCCAGCAGCCTTGTTATAGGGCAACGGGGAACCCAGTACTTC. The V gene is TRBV7-6, the J gene TRBJ2-5; TRBD2 might be the D (5 bases). Trimming stripped 5 bases from V and 8 bases from J, with 21 bases between. The CDR3 runs 15 residues. CDR1 and CDR2 (germline): SGHVS, FNYEAQ. The full variable domain, completed using reference TRBV7-6 and TRBJ2-5, is GAGVSQSPRYKVTKRGQDVALRCDPISGHVSLYWYRQALGQGPEFLTYFNYEAQQDKSGLPNDRFSAERPEGSISTLTIQRTEQRDSAMYRCASSLVIGQRGTQYFGPGTRLLVL.

This clonotype has ten or more counts. The chain carries TRBV5-1 and TRBJ2-1, with D perhaps given as TRBD1 or TRBD2 (5 bases each). Germline values: CDR1 SGHRS, CDR2 YFSETQ. The V end was cut by 3 bases, the J end by 2 bases, with 15 bases between. The CDR3 totals 16 residues. The CDR3 region is CASSSTGTSTYNEQFF. For the CDR3, the DNA is TGCGCCAGCAGCTCTACCGGGACCTCGACCTACAATGAGCAGTTCTTC.

This clonotype was observed many times. This rearrangement joins TRBV19 to TRBJ2-3; 12 bases map to TRBD2. V dropped 1 base and J dropped 3; count of bases not matched to a gene: 8. CDR3 length: 18 residues. The germline V gene encodes CDR1 LNHDA and CDR2 SQIVND (reference sequence). This CDR3 reads CASSIGLAGGSTTDTQYF. The DNA for the CDR3 is TGTGCCAGTAGTATAGGGCTAGCGGGGGGGTCCACGACAGATACGCAGTATTTT.

This clonotype was recorded at least ten times. The rearrangement uses TRBV19 and TRBJ2-7; 12 nucleotides align to TRBD2. V lost 6 bases and J lost 2; bases outside the gene matches: 5. This CDR3 is built from 15 residues. The V gene's germline CDR1 is LNHDA and CDR2 SQIVND (reference sequence). CDR3 nucleotide sequence: TGTGCCAGTAGCAGTCTAGCGGGAGGGCCCTACGAGCAGTACTTC. As protein: CASSSLAGGPYEQYF. Full variable domain (missing parts from reference TRBV19 and TRBJ2-7): DGGITQSPKYLFRKEGQNVTLSCEQNLNHDAMYWYRQDPGQGLRLIYYSQIVNDFQKGDIAEGYSVSREKKESFPLTVTSAQKNPTAFYLCASSSLAGGPYEQYFGPGTRLTVT.

Many counts were recorded for this clonotype. This chain links TRBV19 with TRBJ2-1; D unclear. With 1 base removed from V and 3 bases from J, the gap between germline ends came to 10 bases. Germline V lookup: CDR1 LNHDA, CDR2 SQIVND (reference sequence). CDR3 size: 15 residues. The CDR3 loop is CASSIGQVSYNEQFF. The CDR3 coding sequence is TGTGCCAGTAGTATAGGCCAGGTTAGCTACAATGAGCAGTTCTTC. Supplemented by reference TRBV19 and TRBJ2-1, the full variable domain reads DGGITQSPKYLFRKEGQNVTLSCEQNLNHDAMYWYRQDPGQGLRLIYYSQIVNDFQKGDIAEGYSVSREKKESFPLTVTSAQKNPTAFYLCASSIGQVSYNEQFFGPGTRLTVL.

At least ten counts were recorded for this clonotype. The V gene is TRBV7-2, the J gene TRBJ2-3, with 7 bases that match TRBD2. V lost 4 bases and J lost 2; bases outside the gene matches: 3. Germline values: CDR1 SGHTA, CDR2 FQGNSA. The CDR3 is 14 residues long. CDR3 sequence reads: CASSSGLVTDTQYF. The CDR3 DNA reads TGTGCCAGCAGCTCCGGACTAGTCACAGATACGCAGTATTTT.

This clonotype is medium-sized in the sample. J is TRBJ1-2 and V is TRBV15, with D unclear. V shed 1 base and J shed 8 bases, with 14 bases lying between them. Germline loops: CDR1 LNHNV, CDR2 YYDKDF (reference sequence). The CDR3 contains 14 residues. CDR3 sequence: CATSRGPTPDGYTF. The CDR3 DNA follows: TGTGCCACCAGCAGAGGCCCAACCCCCGACGGCTACACCTTC.

Ten or more counts support this clonotype. The chain has TRBV28 and TRBJ2-4; D remains unclear. There are 12 residues in the CDR3. The ends were cut back, 2 bases at V and 6 bases at J, with 5 bases in the middle. CDR1 and CDR2 (germline): MDHEN, SYDVKM. The CDR3 loop is CASSLTRNIQYF. The CDR3 DNA reads TGTGCCAGCAGTTTAACGAGAAACATTCAGTACTTC.

This clonotype qualifies as medium-sized. The chain combines TRBV28 with TRBJ1-5, with TRBD1 as a possible D gene (6 bases). CDR1 and CDR2 from the germline V gene are MDHEN and SYDVKM. This CDR3 contains 11 residues. Between the trimmed V and J ends, which lost 8 bases and 15 bases, there was a span of 17 bases. CDR3 sequence (DNA): TGTGCCAGCCTTTGGGAGGGACAACGGCATTTT. Its translation: CASLWEGQRHF.

By share, this clonotype counts as medium-sized. The chain uses TRBV27 and TRBJ2-4; D ambiguous. CDR1 and CDR2 (germline): MNHEY, SMNVEV (reference sequence). Deletions cut 7 bases from V and 0 bases from J, with 7 bases between. The CDR3 covers 13 residues. CDR3 nucleotides: TGTGCCAGCAAAGGAGTAGCCAAAAACATTCAGTACTTC. Protein: CASKGVAKNIQYF.

Many counts were recorded for this clonotype. The V call is TRBV30, the J call TRBJ1-2; D call uncertain. Looked up from germline, CDR1 is GTSNPN and CDR2 is SVGIG (reference sequence). V dropped 3 bases and J dropped 0 bases, with 8 bases sitting between them. The CDR3 is 13 residues long. CDR3 in DNA: TGTGCCTGGAGGAGGGCCACTAACTATGGCTACACCTTC. Translated, it gives CAWRRATNYGYTF.

This clonotype was recorded at least ten times. This sequence joins TRBV3-1 and TRBJ1-1, with 10 nucleotides matching TRBD1. The V segment lost 5 bases and the J segment 4 bases; nucleotides outside the gene matches: 4. Germline assignment: CDR1 LGHDT and CDR2 YNNKEL (reference sequence). The CDR3 extends over 14 amino acids. CDR3 protein: CASSFRDRGTEAFF. The CDR3 DNA sequence: TGTGCCAGCAGCTTCCGGGACAGGGGCACTGAAGCTTTCTTT.

This clonotype was recorded many times. The chain uses TRBV13 and TRBJ2-1; no clear D. The CDR3 contains 14 residues. Trimming pared 1 base from V and 7 bases from J, leaving 11 bases between. Germline assignment: CDR1 PRHDT and CDR2 FYEKMQ (reference sequence). The CDR3 DNA reads TGTGCCAGCAGCTTAGAAGGTGGCAATAATGAGCAGTTCTTC. Translating gives CASSLEGGNNEQFF.

This clonotype was recorded at least ten times. V is TRBV18 and J is TRBJ2-7, with 12 positions matching TRBD1. Unmatched junction bases numbered 8, after V lost 6 bases and J lost 5 bases. The CDR3 runs 15 residues. Germline CDR1 KGHSH, CDR2 LQKENI. The CDR3 region has the DNA TGTGCCAGCTCTAAACCGGGACAGGGGGCCCACGAGCAGTACTTC. This gives the protein CASSKPGQGAHEQYF.